Here is one T cell receptor (beta chain) with its context. The entry originates in a study of T cell responses to AZD1222 COVID-19 vaccine. TCRdb's copy holds only in-frame clones and misses some; the assay was immunoSEQ multiplex PCR. The sample holds around 180,000 clones, around 91% seen once. CDR3 size: 18 residues. V trimming: 7 bases; J trimming: 2 bases; junction bases outside the gene matches: 8. CDR1 and CDR2 (germline): LNHDA, SQIVND (reference sequence). The receptor was derived from an adult in good health. The chain is built from TRBV19 and TRBJ2-6, with 13 positions matching TRBD2. This material consisted of peripheral blood, taken on day 0 of AZD1222 vaccination. CDR3 coding DNA: TGTGCCAGTACCCTACGGACTAGCGGGGGCCCTGGGGCCAACGTCCTGACTTTC. Protein: CASTLRTSGGPGANVLTF.